This T cell receptor beta chain is from a study of T-cell reconstitution after alpha-beta-depleted transplantation in children. Whole-study findings and limits: Surviving recipient cells, namely T cells and thymic progenitors, were the source of high day-60 TCRbeta diversity in some patients. It was newly produced T cells that mostly accounted for T-cell counts and diversity one year after transplant. The origin of alpha-beta T cells about two months after transplant was reportedly several hundred expanded graft clones.

Using unique molecular identifiers, the investigators prepared the TCRbeta library. TCRdb analysed the PCR reads with MiXCR anew, one entry per CDR3 protein. The sample includes about 300,000 distinct CDR3 sequences, 7.5% to 9% of them seen just once. This clonotype was seen repeatedly, ten times or more. Its antigen is not identified. CDR3 size: 15 residues. Trimming removed 3 bases from V and 0 bases from J, with 10 bases in between. Germline V gene lookup returns CDR1 SGDLS and CDR2 YYNGEE. This clonotype was sampled from a female patient between 2 and 10 years old who had a stem cell transplant for Fanconi anemia, so the T cells may come from the graft donor. The sequenced sample was peripheral blood, obtained 360 days after TCRalphabeta/CD19-depleted stem cell transplant. This chain connects TRBV9 to TRBJ2-1; perhaps TRBD2 as D (6 bases). CDR3 bases: TGTGCCAGCAGCGGAAGCGGGCGCTCCTACAATGAGCAGTTCTTC. Its translation is CASSGSGRSYNEQFF.